This passage covers 19 T cell receptor beta chains from one sample sequenced in a study of T cells in Graves' hyperthyroidism and ophthalmopathy. Amplified TCR beta CDR3 regions derived from RNA transcripts. First-round RT-PCR with HTBI primers amplified the TCR CDR3 region. TCRdb reprocessed the multiplex PCR reads with MiXCR, giving one entry per CDR3 protein. The table records fewer than 650,000 distinct CDR3 sequences, around 15% of them present only once. The sample consisted of blood. These receptor sequences come from a middle-aged woman with Graves' hyperthyroidism.

In its sample, this clonotype was seen a few times. The rearrangement uses TRBV4-2 and TRBJ2-1; D gene unclear. The V gene's germline CDR1 is LGHNA and CDR2 YNFKEQ. Trimming removed 0 bases from V and 8 bases from J, with 11 bases in between. The CDR3 runs to 14 residues. In nucleotides, the CDR3 is TGTGCCAGCAGCCAAGAGCTGACAATTCATGAGCAGTTCTTC. Translation gives CASSQELTIHEQFF.

This clonotype was picked up many times. The chain carries TRBV6-1 and TRBJ2-5; D is perhaps TRBD1 or TRBD2 (7 bases each). Germline assignment: CDR1 MNHNS and CDR2 SASEGT. This CDR3 contains 13 residues. The V and J ends lost 4 bases and 4 bases respectively, with 10 bases between them. Here the CDR3 DNA reads TGTGCCAGCAGTGTCAGGGGGGGAGAGACCCAGTACTTC. Translation gives CASSVRGGETQYF.

There are many counts of this clonotype. This sequence joins TRBV28 and TRBJ2-2; D gene ambiguous. From germline, CDR1 is MDHEN and CDR2 SYDVKM. The CDR3 sequence is 16 residues long. The V end was cut by 1 base, the J end by 3 bases, with 12 bases between. CDR3 amino acids: CASSLFKVSDTGELFF. In DNA form, the CDR3 reads TGTGCCAGCAGTTTATTTAAAGTCTCGGACACCGGGGAGCTGTTTTTT.

This clonotype was seen repeatedly, ten times or more. The chain joins TRBV11-2 to TRBJ1-4; possibly TRBD1 for D (5 bases). CDR1 and CDR2 (germline): SGHAT, FQNNGV. V lost 5 bases and J 1 base, leaving 11 bases between the germline ends. The CDR3 extends over 15 amino acids. CDR3 sequence reads: CASSKGPKTNEKLFF. CDR3 DNA sequence: TGTGCCAGCAGCAAGGGACCCAAAACTAATGAAAAACTGTTTTTT.

This clonotype was seen repeatedly, ten times or more. J is TRBJ2-3 and V is TRBV20-1, with D perhaps given as TRBD1 or TRBD2 (7 bases each). The CDR3 totals 13 residues. The germline gives CDR1 DFQATT, CDR2 SNEGSKA (reference sequence). V lost 3 bases, J lost 6 bases, and 13 bases lay in between. CDR3 bases: TGCAGTGCTAGCCCAGGGGGGGGGGATACGCAGTATTTT. It codes for CSASPGGGDTQYF.

The chain couples TRBV6-1 to TRBJ1-2; 7 bases fit TRBD1. Per the germline V gene, CDR1 is MNHNS and CDR2 is SASEGT. V shed 5 bases and J 8 bases; nucleotides not matched to a gene: 11. CDR3 length: 14 amino acids. The CDR3 sequence is CASSSQDRSGGYTF. The CDR3, as DNA: TGTGCCAGCAGTTCCCAGGACAGGTCGGGGGGCTACACCTTC.

This clonotype showed up many times. The chain recombines TRBV20-1 with TRBJ2-5; a weak D match, TRBD2 (6 bases). This CDR3 is built from 14 residues. Germline lookup yields CDR1 DFQATT and CDR2 SNEGSKA (reference sequence). V lost 6 bases and J 2 bases, leaving 16 bases between the germline ends. CDR3 nucleotides: TGCAGTGCCCTAGCGCGCAGTCGACAAGAGACCCAGTACTTC. This codes for CSALARSRQETQYF.

This clonotype was seen only a few times. A much larger clonotype is one base distant, so this may be a read error. The conserved phenylalanine or tryptophan normally closing the CDR3 is absent here, so this likely arose from a read error. The chain is built from TRBV30 and TRBJ2-1; 7 bases match TRBD2. V shed 4 bases and J 3 bases; nucleotides not matched to a gene: 6. CDR1 is GTSNPN, CDR2 SVGIG, per germline (reference sequence). This CDR3 has 14 amino acids. CDR3 nucleotide sequence: TGTGCCTGGAAAAGGGCTAGCGGCTACAATGAGCAGTTCCTC. This codes for CAWKRASGYNEQFL.

This chain connects TRBV9 to TRBJ2-2; D gene ambiguous. The CDR3 consists of 14 residues. The V end was cut by 6 bases, the J end by 4 bases, with 13 bases between. Germline values: CDR1 SGDLS, CDR2 YYNGEE. CDR3 amino acids: CASTMDMVTGELFF. As DNA, the CDR3 is TGTGCCAGCACCATGGATATGGTCACCGGGGAGCTGTTTTTT.

This chain links TRBV12-3 or TRBV12-4 with TRBJ2-2; 10 bases are shared with TRBD1. V was pared by 7 bases and J by 6 bases, with 11 bases of the junction left unmatched. This CDR3 contains 16 residues. The CDR3, as DNA: TGTGCCAGCAAACTATCGGGGACAGGGGCCGCCGGGGAGCTGTTTTTT. Its translation: CASKLSGTGAAGELFF.

This clonotype was counted many times. V gene TRBV7-2 combines with J gene TRBJ2-3, with 11 bases fitting TRBD2. This CDR3 is built from 17 residues. The V gene end was trimmed by 1 base and the J gene end by 6 bases; junction bases not matched to a gene: 9. Per the germline V gene, CDR1 is SGHTA and CDR2 is FQGNSA. The CDR3 DNA is TGTGCCAGCAGCTTAGGTCGGACTAGCGGGCCCGGGGATACGCAGTATTTT. Amino acids: CASSLGRTSGPGDTQYF.

This clonotype was observed at least ten times. J is TRBJ2-1 and V is TRBV20-1, with 9 bases fitting TRBD2. V gave up 6 bases and J gave up 6 bases; unmatched junction bases: 12. The CDR3 is 15 amino acids. In germline, CDR1 is DFQATT, CDR2 SNEGSKA (reference sequence). The CDR3 spells CSAEGLAGTRNEQFF. Written as DNA, the CDR3 is TGCAGTGCCGAAGGGCTAGCGGGAACTCGCAATGAGCAGTTCTTC.

This clonotype was detected many times. The rearrangement joins TRBV18 to TRBJ2-3; D unresolved. Germline CDR1 KGHSH, CDR2 LQKENI. This CDR3 has 14 amino acids. Trimming pared 7 bases from V and 0 bases from J, leaving 11 bases between. CDR3 bases: TGTGCCAGCTTCTACAGAGATAGCACAGATACGCAGTATTTT. Translation: CASFYRDSTDTQYF.

This clonotype was seen repeatedly, ten times or more. The chain couples TRBV27 to TRBJ2-3; 9 bases line up with TRBD1. Trimming cost V 2 bases and J 0 bases; bases outside gene matches: 6. The CDR3 consists of 17 residues. Germline CDR1 is MNHEY and CDR2 is SMNVEV (reference sequence). The CDR3 DNA reads TGTGCCAGCAGTTTAGACCGGGACAGGGCTAGCACAGATACGCAGTATTTT. Residues: CASSLDRDRASTDTQYF.

This clonotype occurred a few times. The chain combines TRBV29-1 with TRBJ2-5, with D perhaps matching TRBD1 (6 bases). Germline lookup yields CDR1 SQVTM and CDR2 ANQGSEA. CDR3 length: 11 amino acids. Deletions cut 4 bases from V and 14 bases from J, with 17 bases between. CDR3 protein: CSVGHLGTIYF. The CDR3 DNA reads as TGCAGCGTTGGCCACCTTGGGACAATCTACTTC.

This clonotype occurred a few times. This chain joins TRBV19 and TRBJ1-5; D is unresolved. This CDR3 has 11 residues. Between the trimmed V and J ends, which lost 4 bases and 11 bases, there was a span of 9 bases. Germline lookup yields CDR1 LNHDA and CDR2 SQIVND (reference sequence). The CDR3 DNA sequence: TGTGCCAGTAGTAACCGGGGATCCCAGCATTTT. This gives the protein CASSNRGSQHF.

This clonotype was seen ten or more times. The V call is TRBV12-3 or TRBV12-4, the J call TRBJ1-1, with 12 bases aligning to TRBD1. Trimming took 1 base from V and 4 from J; bases not matched to a gene: 13. The CDR3 runs 19 residues. The DNA for the CDR3 is TGTGCCAGCAGTTTAGGTCTGTGGGGACAGGGGGCTCCGAGCACTGAAGCTTTCTTT. This codes for CASSLGLWGQGAPSTEAFF.

The chain is built from TRBV20-1 and TRBJ1-6; D unclear. The CDR3 runs to 15 residues. Trimming pared 0 bases from V and 5 bases from J, leaving 11 bases between. CDR1 and CDR2 from the germline V gene are DFQATT and SNEGSKA (reference sequence). The DNA for the CDR3 is TGCAGTGCTAGAGATTTAGGTGTAAATAATTCACCCCTCCACTTT. This translates into CSARDLGVNNSPLHF.

J is TRBJ2-1 and V is TRBV4-2; 9 nucleotides align to TRBD2. The germline V gene encodes CDR1 LGHNA and CDR2 YNFKEQ. Trimming removed 4 bases from V and 6 bases from J; junction bases left unmatched: 13. The CDR3 is made up of 17 amino acids. CDR3 sequence: CASSRRLAEAAGNEQFF. The CDR3 DNA reads TGTGCCAGCAGCCGCCGACTAGCGGAGGCGGCGGGCAATGAGCAGTTCTTC.